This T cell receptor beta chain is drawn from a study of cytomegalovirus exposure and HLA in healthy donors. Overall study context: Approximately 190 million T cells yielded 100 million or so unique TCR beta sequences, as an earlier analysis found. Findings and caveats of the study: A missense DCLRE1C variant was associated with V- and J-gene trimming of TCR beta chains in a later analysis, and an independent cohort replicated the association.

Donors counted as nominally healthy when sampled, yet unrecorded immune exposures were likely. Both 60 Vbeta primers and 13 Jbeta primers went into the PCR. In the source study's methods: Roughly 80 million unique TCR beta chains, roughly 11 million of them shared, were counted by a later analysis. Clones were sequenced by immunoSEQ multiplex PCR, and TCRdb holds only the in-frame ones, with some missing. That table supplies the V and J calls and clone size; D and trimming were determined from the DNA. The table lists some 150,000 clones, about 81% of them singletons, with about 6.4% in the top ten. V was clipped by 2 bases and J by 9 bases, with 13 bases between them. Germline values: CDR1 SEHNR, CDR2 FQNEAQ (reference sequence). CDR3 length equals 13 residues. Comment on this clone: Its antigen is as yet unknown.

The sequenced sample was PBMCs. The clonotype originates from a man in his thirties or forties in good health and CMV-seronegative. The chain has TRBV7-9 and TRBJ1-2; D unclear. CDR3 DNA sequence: TGTGCCAGCAGCTTAAAAGCGAAGAGGAGCTACACCTTC. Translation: CASSLKAKRSYTF.